Reported below is one T cell receptor (beta chain). The sample is drawn from a study of shared clonotypes between healthy human individuals. Study as a whole: Sampling drew on donors who were a couple of women and three men aged 18 to 49.

V lost 5 bases to trimming and J lost 4 bases, with 15 bases between them. Per the germline V gene, CDR1 is SGHTA and CDR2 is FQGNSA. The CDR3 length is 15 residues. Method: immunoSEQ multiplex PCR; TCRdb's copy keeps in-frame clones and lacks some. Of roughly 650,000 clones listed, almost 97% are singletons. This TCR was sampled from a woman aged 25 to 39 in good health. Sequencing used naive CD4+ T cells sorted from blood. As to subset: CD45RA+ positively selected. The chain uses TRBV7-2 and TRBJ2-1; no firm D call. The CDR3: CASSPTIWGYNEQFF. In DNA, the CDR3 is TGTGCCAGCAGCCCTACCATTTGGGGTTACAATGAGCAGTTCTTC.